This T cell receptor beta chain stems from a study of T cell changes during pregnancy in multiple sclerosis. V was clipped by 6 bases and J by 7 bases; unmatched bases: 3. The CDR3 extends over 13 amino acids. Germline values: CDR1 MNHEY, CDR2 SMNVEV (reference sequence). Data came from immunoSEQ multiplex PCR; TCRdb stores just in-frame clones and leaves some out. The table includes about 30,000 clones, around nine tenths detected once. The chain combines TRBV27 with TRBJ2-1, with TRBD1 matching over 10 bases. This material consisted of CD8+ T cells from peripheral blood mononuclear cells, taken before pregnancy. This sequence originates from a female donor with multiple sclerosis, enrolled in a pregnancy study. For the CDR3, the DNA is TGTGCCAGCAGGCCGGGACAGGGGAATGAGCAGTTCTTC. Protein sequence: CASRPGQGNEQFF.